Each of the 12 T cell receptor beta chains below was sequenced from the same sample in a study of Graves' ophthalmopathy and Graves' hyperthyroidism. The study amplified TCR beta CDR3 regions using RNA transcripts. HTBI primers were employed in first-round RT-PCR, then a second-round multiplex PCR followed. From the multiplex PCR reads, TCRdb called clonotypes with MiXCR, one entry per CDR3 protein. Seen here are around 400,000 distinct CDR3 sequences, approximately 16% observed once, and the top ten hold around 1.5%. Material: peripheral blood. The receptor set was obtained from a woman younger than 35 with Graves' ophthalmopathy.

This clonotype occurred many times. This chain links TRBV5-4 with TRBJ2-5; D might be TRBD2 (7 bases). V lost 4 bases, J lost 5 bases, and 18 bases lay in between. This CDR3 region has 15 residues. Germline CDR1 reads SGHNT; CDR2 reads YYREEE (reference sequence). In DNA form, the CDR3 reads TGTGCCAGCAGCCTGGAAGGGGGGGGCGAGGAGACCCAGTACTTC. This codes for CASSLEGGGEETQYF.

This clonotype was seen many times. V usage is TRBV25-1 and J usage is TRBJ1-1; D might be TRBD1 (6 bases). Germline V lookup: CDR1 MGHDK, CDR2 SYGVNS. The CDR3 is 13 residues long. V was trimmed by 6 bases and J by 5 bases, leaving 13 bases between them. CDR3 sequence: CASSGEGVTEAFF. The CDR3 nucleotides are TGTGCCAGCAGCGGGGAGGGGGTTACTGAAGCTTTCTTT. Full variable domain (outside the CDR3, taken from reference TRBV25-1 and TRBJ1-1): EADIYQTPRYLVIGTGKKITLECSQTMGHDKMYWYQQDPGMELHLIHYSYGVNSTEKGDLSSESTVSRIRTEHFPLTLESARPSHTSQYLCASSGEGVTEAFFGQGTRLTVV.

The sample holds many counts of this clonotype. This chain uses TRBV5-5 with TRBJ1-2, with TRBD1 identical over 9 bases. CDR3 size: 15 residues. V trimming: 4 bases; J trimming: 6 bases; junction bases outside the gene matches: 10. In germline, CDR1 is SGHKS, CDR2 YYEKEE (reference sequence). CDR3 bases: TGTGCCAGCAGCCCAGGGACAGGGACTACTAATGGCTACACCTTC. It is translated as CASSPGTGTTNGYTF.

This clonotype was detected many times. The chain uses TRBV5-1 and TRBJ2-7; TRBD2 matches at 8 bases. Germline CDR1 is SGHRS and CDR2 is YFSETQ. V gave up 0 bases and J gave up 9 bases; unmatched junction bases: 5. This CDR3 region has 13 residues. The CDR3 DNA reads TGCGCCAGCAGCTTGGCCGGACTAGCCCCGCAGTACTTC. As protein: CASSLAGLAPQYF.

The sample holds many counts of this clonotype. The chain recombines TRBV6-5 with TRBJ2-4, with D perhaps matching TRBD2 (5 bases). V was trimmed by 6 bases and J by 0 bases, leaving 12 bases between them. The CDR3 runs 15 residues. Germline V CDR1 and CDR2: MNHEY, SVGAGI. CDR3 in DNA: TGTGCCAGCAGCATGCGGGCTCTAGCCAAAAACATTCAGTACTTC. Amino acids: CASSMRALAKNIQYF.

CDR3 DNA: TGTGCCAGCAGTGAATGGGGGACTAGCAATCAGCCCCAGCATTTT. It codes for CASSEWGTSNQPQHF. The rearrangement links TRBV6-1 to TRBJ1-5; TRBD1 is a possible D gene (5 bases). V was trimmed by 2 bases and J by 0 bases, leaving 8 bases between them. Germline lookup yields CDR1 MNHNS and CDR2 SASEGT. The CDR3 extends over 15 amino acids.

J is TRBJ2-4 and V is TRBV6-1; D gene ambiguous. This CDR3 comprises 15 residues. CDR1 and CDR2 from the germline V gene are MNHNS and SASEGT. Deletions cut 7 bases from V and 7 bases from J, with 20 bases between. The CDR3 loop reads CASTTAPTSGNIQYF. CDR3 bases: TGTGCCAGCACCACGGCCCCCACAAGTGGGAACATTCAGTACTTC.

Only a few counts were recorded for this clonotype. This chain uses TRBV7-2 with TRBJ2-5, with D perhaps matching TRBD1 or TRBD2 (6 bases each). This CDR3 contains 15 residues. Germline CDR1 SGHTA, CDR2 FQGNSA. V was pared by 5 bases and J by 5 bases, with 18 bases between. The CDR3 coding sequence is TGTGCCAGCAGCCTTTCTCTAGGGGGGACGGAGACCCAGTACTTC. Residues: CASSLSLGGTETQYF.

There are a few counts of this clonotype. The chain is built from TRBV9 and TRBJ1-1; D is perhaps TRBD1 (6 bases). V lost 3 bases to trimming and J lost 4 bases, with 13 bases between them. CDR3 size: 14 residues. Per the germline V gene, CDR1 is SGDLS and CDR2 is YYNGEE. DNA for the CDR3: TGTGCCAGCAGCGCGAAGCCAGGGGCCACTGAAGCTTTCTTT. It specifies CASSAKPGATEAFF.

The genes are TRBV12-3 or TRBV12-4 and TRBJ2-5; 7 nucleotides agree with TRBD2. Trimming at V came to 5 bases and at J to 2 bases, leaving 2 bases not matched to a gene. CDR3 length: 13 residues. The CDR3 coding sequence is TGTGCCAGCAGTGGGACTAATCAAGAGACCCAGTACTTC. Protein sequence: CASSGTNQETQYF.

This clonotype was picked up many times. The gene calls are TRBV29-1 and TRBJ1-1, with a possible D match to TRBD1 (5 bases). From germline, CDR1 is SQVTM and CDR2 ANQGSEA. CDR3 length: 13 residues. Trimming shortened V by 5 bases and J by 1 base, and 11 bases separated the two germline ends. In DNA form, the CDR3 reads TGCAGCGTTCTAAGGGGAGGGAACACTGAAGCTTTCTTT. This translates into CSVLRGGNTEAFF.

The chain joins TRBV6-5 to TRBJ2-7; D call uncertain. Per the germline V gene, CDR1 is MNHEY and CDR2 is SVGAGI. Trimming pared 0 bases from V and 3 bases from J, leaving 18 bases between. This CDR3 spans 17 amino acids. The CDR3 sequence is CASSYSIPTYYNYEQYF. The CDR3 nucleotides read TGTGCCAGCAGTTACTCGATCCCCACCTATTACAACTACGAGCAGTACTTC.